This TCR beta chain stems from a study of Graves' ophthalmopathy and Graves' hyperthyroidism. Turning to the study itself: Being free of ophthalmopathy for 18 months of follow-up defined stable hyperthyroidism. The study, taken as a whole, reports: A majority of expanded thyroid clonotypes exceeding 0.001 frequency were likewise present in blood.

Orbital computed tomography, together with clinical symptoms, serum thyroxine, TRAb and thyroid ultrasound, was used for diagnosis. Amplifying from RNA transcripts, the study obtained TCR beta CDR3 regions. Second-round multiplex PCR came after first-round RT-PCR with HTBI primers. TCRdb called the multiplex PCR reads again in MiXCR, with one record for every CDR3 protein. This sample has around 590,000 distinct CDR3 sequences, with under 40% found just once. Germline V gives CDR1 SGHTA, CDR2 FQGNSA. There are 16 residues in the CDR3. The germline V and J ends were trimmed by 1 base and 5 bases, with 17 bases remaining between them. This clonotype was counted only a few times. What it binds is unknown.

The chain links TRBV7-2 to TRBJ2-5; no clear D. Sequencing was carried out using peripheral blood or thyroid tissue (not recorded which). This TCR was sampled from an adult man with Graves' hyperthyroidism. Here the CDR3 DNA reads TGTGCCAGCAGCTTAGAGGTGTTGGATTTGTGGGAGACCCAGTACTTC. Amino acids: CASSLEVLDLWETQYF.